These 20 T cell receptor beta chains were all obtained from the same sample, sequenced in a study of regulatory T cells in long-lasting Graves disease. Construction of the TCR beta libraries employed iRepertoire HTBI primers in conjunction with Arm-PCR of CDR3 regions. TCRdb ran MiXCR on the multiplex PCR reads and lists one entry per CDR3 protein. The table lists 250,000 to 400,000 distinct CDR3 sequences, 15% to 20% of them singletons. Time point: newly diagnosed GD, antithyroid drugs for less than 3 months. RNA extracted from PBMCs served as the sequencing template. Sequenced material: peripheral blood mononuclear cells (PBMCs), taken at new diagnosis, from a patient treated with antithyroid drugs. Receptors were obtained from a female donor with Graves disease.

This clonotype showed up many times. The V and J genes are TRBV2 and TRBJ2-7, with 11 nucleotides matching TRBD2. The germline gives CDR1 SNHLY, CDR2 FYNNEI. After removal of 6 bases from V and 4 bases from J, the junction contained 2 bases not matched to a gene. The CDR3 covers 13 residues. The CDR3 sequence: CASSRTSGYEQYF. As DNA, the CDR3 is TGTGCCAGCAGCAGGACTAGCGGGTACGAGCAGTACTTC.

At least ten counts were recorded for this clonotype. The gene calls are TRBV28 and TRBJ2-1; 7 nucleotides agree with TRBD2. J was trimmed by 15 bases and V by 5 bases; bases with no gene match: 7. The germline V gene encodes CDR1 MDHEN and CDR2 SYDVKM. The CDR3 sequence is 11 residues long. CDR3 DNA sequence: TGTGCCAGCAGTCGGCGGGAGAGAGGGTTCTTC. This sequence encodes CASSRRERGFF.

V usage is TRBV30 and J usage is TRBJ1-1; the match to TRBD1 covers 7 bases. Germline CDR1 GTSNPN, CDR2 SVGIG (reference sequence). The CDR3 has 13 residues. V lost 5 bases, J lost 6 bases, and 9 bases stayed unmatched. CDR3 DNA sequence: TGTGCCTGGGATGGACAGGTTGATTCTGAAGCTTTCTTT. This sequence encodes CAWDGQVDSEAFF.

This clonotype was recorded at least ten times. This chain uses TRBV20-1 with TRBJ1-1; D is undetermined. V was clipped by 0 bases and J by 5 bases, with 19 bases between them. Per germline, CDR1 DFQATT and CDR2 SNEGSKA (reference sequence). The CDR3 spans 16 residues. The CDR3 spells CSARDHLGLLGTEAFF. In nucleotides, the CDR3 is TGCAGTGCTAGAGATCATTTAGGGCTGCTGGGAACTGAAGCTTTCTTT.

V is TRBV5-1 and J is TRBJ2-7, with D perhaps matching TRBD1 (5 bases). The V and J ends lost 0 bases and 0 bases respectively, with 10 bases between them. The germline V gene has CDR1 SGHRS and CDR2 YFSETQ. The CDR3 is made up of 15 amino acids. Here the CDR3 DNA reads TGCGCCAGCAGCTTGGGGCAGGGCAACTCCTACGAGCAGTACTTC. This translates into CASSLGQGNSYEQYF.

Many counts were recorded for this clonotype. This chain joins TRBV28 and TRBJ2-5, with 10 bases identical to TRBD1. This CDR3 has 15 residues. J gave up 4 bases and V 4 bases, and 6 bases lay outside the gene matches. Germline V CDR1 and CDR2: MDHEN, SYDVKM. The DNA for the CDR3 is TGTGCCAGCAGTTCCCCCGGGACAGGGGTAGAGACCCAGTACTTC. Translating gives CASSSPGTGVETQYF.

This clonotype has a count of ten or more. The J gene is TRBJ2-7, the V gene TRBV20-1; possible D gene TRBD1, 6 bases. The germline V gene has CDR1 DFQATT and CDR2 SNEGSKA (reference sequence). V was pared by 5 bases and J by 2 bases, with 19 bases between. The CDR3 extends over 15 amino acids. CDR3 DNA: TGCAGTGCTCCCAGGGGAGCAGGTGCGGCCTACGAGCAGTACTTC. Its translation is CSAPRGAGAAYEQYF.

This clonotype was counted at least ten times. The genes are TRBV28 and TRBJ2-7; D unresolved. This CDR3 contains 14 residues. Trimming removed 5 bases from V and 4 bases from J, with 15 bases in between. Germline CDR1 MDHEN, CDR2 SYDVKM. CDR3 bases: TGTGCCAGCAGTACCTTGACAAGCACGTACGAGCAGTACTTC. Its translation: CASSTLTSTYEQYF.

Note on this clonotype: Lacking the conserved final phenylalanine or tryptophan, this CDR3 likely reflects a read error. It is unclear where the CDR3 begins or ends on the DNA, so no DNA is shown, and the CDR3 is as TCRdb lists it. The chain couples TRBV6-9 to TRBJ2-5. Germline V CDR1 and CDR2: MNHGY, SVAAGI. The CDR3 extends over 8 residues, inclusive of both ends. The CDR3 sequence: CASSLATL.

The table lists this clonotype with many counts. The rearrangement links TRBV28 to TRBJ2-7; tentative D call: TRBD2 (6 bases). The germline V and J ends were trimmed by 7 bases and 4 bases, with 26 bases remaining between them. This CDR3 is built from 17 residues. Germline CDR1 reads MDHEN; CDR2 reads SYDVKM. The CDR3 region has the DNA TGTGCCAGCAACGGCTGGGTAGCGGCCCACAGCAGGTACGAGCAGTACTTC. It is translated as CASNGWVAAHSRYEQYF.

This clonotype came up many times. The genes are TRBV11-1 and TRBJ2-1, with 8 nucleotides matching TRBD2. The germline V gene has CDR1 SGHAT and CDR2 FQDESV (reference sequence). CDR3 length: 18 amino acids. V lost 4 bases, J lost 4 bases, and 15 bases stayed unmatched. The CDR3 reads CASSSGGWRAGVYNEQFF. The CDR3 DNA reads TGTGCCAGCAGCTCGGGAGGGTGGAGGGCGGGAGTTTACAATGAGCAGTTCTTC.

This clonotype was detected many times. The chain couples TRBV19 to TRBJ1-5; no firm D call. The V end lost 10 bases, the J end lost 2 bases, and 15 bases lay between the germline ends. CDR1 and CDR2 from the germline V gene are LNHDA and SQIVND (reference sequence). There are 14 residues in the CDR3. The CDR3 bases are TGTGCCACCCGTATCGGAGCGGGCAATCAGCCCCAGCATTTT. It is translated as CATRIGAGNQPQHF.

This clonotype was found many times. The gene calls are TRBV11-3 and TRBJ2-5; D tentatively fits TRBD1 or TRBD2 (5 bases each). The CDR3 runs 18 residues. V was clipped by 5 bases and J by 5 bases, with 27 bases between them. CDR1 is SGHNT and CDR2 is YENEEA in the germline V gene. The CDR3 loop reads CASSTRSIPGPQKETQYF. The CDR3 DNA reads as TGTGCCAGCAGCACCCGATCAATTCCGGGACCTCAGAAGGAGACCCAGTACTTC. Drawing the rest from reference TRBV11-3 and TRBJ2-5, the complete variable domain is EAGVVQSPRYKIIEKKQPVAFWCNPISGHNTLYWYLQNLGQGPELLIRYENEEAVDDSQLPKDRFSAERLKGVDSTLKIQPAELGDSAVYLCASSTRSIPGPQKETQYFGPGTRLLVL.

This chain uses TRBV7-9 with TRBJ2-7; D ambiguous. Trimming stripped 5 bases from V and 6 bases from J, with 14 bases between. The germline V gene encodes CDR1 SEHNR and CDR2 FQNEAQ (reference sequence). There are 13 residues in the CDR3. CDR3: CASSLQLKSEQYF. CDR3 sequence (DNA): TGTGCCAGCAGCCTACAATTGAAGTCCGAGCAGTACTTC.

In its sample, this clonotype was seen many times. The chain employs TRBV12-3 or TRBV12-4 and TRBJ2-7; the D gene is possibly TRBD2 (6 bases). V lost 5 bases, J lost 2 bases, and 16 bases lay in between. There are 15 residues in the CDR3. As DNA, the CDR3 is TGTGCCAGCAGTGGGGCCCTGGCGGGACCCTACGAGCAGTACTTC. Translated, it gives CASSGALAGPYEQYF.

This clonotype was seen a few times. This chain connects TRBV5-1 to TRBJ2-6; TRBD2 aligns across 8 bases. Trimming cost V 7 bases and J 4 bases; bases outside gene matches: 4. This CDR3 has 14 amino acids. Germline V gene lookup returns CDR1 SGHRS and CDR2 YFSETQ. CDR3 in amino acids: CASGPGGGANVLTF. Written as DNA, the CDR3 is TGCGCCAGCGGACCGGGGGGGGGGGCCAACGTCCTGACTTTC.

This chain uses TRBV2 with TRBJ2-1; 13 bases are shared with TRBD2. This CDR3 has 16 amino acids. The junction had 8 bases not matched to a gene; V was cut back by 5 bases and J by 7 bases. Germline-derived CDR1 and CDR2 are SNHLY and FYNNEI. CDR3 nucleotide sequence: TGTGCCAGCAGTAAACTAGCGGGAGGGCCTGGAAATGAGCAGTTCTTC. The encoded protein is CASSKLAGGPGNEQFF.

The sample holds many counts of this clonotype. This chain connects TRBV5-1 to TRBJ2-3; TRBD2 might be the D (5 bases). Germline assignment: CDR1 SGHRS and CDR2 YFSETQ. V lost 4 bases and J 0 bases, leaving 9 bases between the germline ends. The CDR3 consists of 14 residues. The CDR3 here is CASSLRLSTDTQYF. Here the CDR3 DNA reads TGCGCCAGCAGCCTAAGACTAAGCACAGATACGCAGTATTTT.

This clonotype has at least ten counts. V is TRBV28 and J is TRBJ2-1; D is ambiguous. Trimming stripped 6 bases from V and 6 bases from J, with 15 bases between. The CDR3 loop spans 14 amino acids. Germline V gives CDR1 MDHEN, CDR2 SYDVKM. CDR3 sequence: CASRFMTSPNEQFF. CDR3 DNA sequence: TGTGCCAGCAGATTCATGACCTCCCCCAATGAGCAGTTCTTC.

There are many counts of this clonotype. This chain connects TRBV11-2 to TRBJ2-7, with TRBD2 matching over 7 bases. Germline CDR1 reads SGHAT; CDR2 reads FQNNGV. The CDR3 consists of 16 residues. Trimming took 0 bases from V and 4 from J; bases not matched to a gene: 9. The CDR3, as DNA: TGTGCCAGCAGCTTAGATCGCGCGGGAGTCTTGTACGAGCAGTACTTC. Protein product: CASSLDRAGVLYEQYF.